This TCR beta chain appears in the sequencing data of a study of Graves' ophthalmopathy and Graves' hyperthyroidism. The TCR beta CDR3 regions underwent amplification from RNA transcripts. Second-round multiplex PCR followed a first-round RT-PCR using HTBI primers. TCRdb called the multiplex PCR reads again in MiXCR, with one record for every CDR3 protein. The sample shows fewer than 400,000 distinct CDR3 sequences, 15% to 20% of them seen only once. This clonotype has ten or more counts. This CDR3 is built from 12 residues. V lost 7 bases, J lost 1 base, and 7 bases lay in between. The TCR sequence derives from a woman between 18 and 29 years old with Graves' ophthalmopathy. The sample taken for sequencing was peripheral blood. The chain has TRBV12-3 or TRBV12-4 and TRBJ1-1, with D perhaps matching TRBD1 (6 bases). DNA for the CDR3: TGTGCCAGCAAACAGGGGAACACTGAAGCTTTCTTT. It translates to CASKQGNTEAFF.